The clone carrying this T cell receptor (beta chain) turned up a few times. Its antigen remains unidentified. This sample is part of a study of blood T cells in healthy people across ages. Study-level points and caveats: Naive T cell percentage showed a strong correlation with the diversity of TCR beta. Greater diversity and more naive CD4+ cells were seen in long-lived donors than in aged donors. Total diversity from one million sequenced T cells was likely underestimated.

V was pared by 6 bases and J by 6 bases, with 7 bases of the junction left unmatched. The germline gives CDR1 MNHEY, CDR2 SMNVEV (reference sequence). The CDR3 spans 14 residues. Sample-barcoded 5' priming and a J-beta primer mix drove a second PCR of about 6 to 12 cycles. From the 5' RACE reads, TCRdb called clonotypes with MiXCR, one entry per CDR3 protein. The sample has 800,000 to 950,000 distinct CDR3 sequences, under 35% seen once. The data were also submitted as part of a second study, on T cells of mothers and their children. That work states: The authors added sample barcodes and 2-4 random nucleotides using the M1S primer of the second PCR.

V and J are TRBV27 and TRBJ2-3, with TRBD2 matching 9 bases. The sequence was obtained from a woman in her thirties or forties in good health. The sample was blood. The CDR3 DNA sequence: TGTGCCAGCAGGAACCTAGCGGGGTTCGATACGCAGTATTTT. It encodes CASRNLAGFDTQYF.